This TCR beta chain was observed in a study of response to subunit inactivated influenza vaccine. Points from the study as a whole: Authors suggested few new T cells are recruited by each seasonal influenza vaccination.

This clonotype was detected a few times. As yet, its antigen is unknown. TCRdb itself ran the RT-PCR reads through MiXCR, one entry per CDR3 protein. Here the sample spans hundreds of thousands of distinct CDR3 sequences, more than 15% being singletons. CDR1 KGHDR and CDR2 SFDVKD come from the germline V gene. Trimming removed 1 base from V and 6 bases from J; junction bases left unmatched: 5. This CDR3 has 16 residues. This material consisted of PBMCs from blood, taken approximately 13 days after vaccination. The chain recombines TRBV24-1 with TRBJ2-1; 10 bases match TRBD2. The receptor was isolated from a man over 45 who received an inactivated influenza vaccine. The CDR3 here is CATSDFKAGGVNEQFF. For the CDR3, the DNA is TGTGCCACCAGTGATTTTAAAGCGGGAGGGGTCAATGAGCAGTTCTTC.